What follows are 2 T cell receptor beta chains derived from one specimen sequenced in a study of metastatic and nonmetastatic thyroid tumors. From the PCR reads, TCRdb re-called clones with MiXCR. The sample contains some 18,000 clones, roughly 22% of which appear only once. No treatment of any kind had been given to any patient before thyroid surgery. The specimen was tumor tissue. These receptors were taken from a male donor with papillary thyroid cancer or a benign thyroid nodule (not recorded which). Some clones in this sample may be carry-over from other donors' samples.

The V and J genes are TRBV5-1 and TRBJ1-3; unclear D gene. The germline gives CDR1 SGHRS, CDR2 YFSETQ. The V gene lost 5 bases and the J gene lost 8 bases, with 11 bases spanning the gap. This CDR3 is built from 12 residues. This CDR3 reads CASRCAEDTIYF. As DNA, the CDR3 is TGCGCCAGCAGATGTGCGGAGGACACCATATATTTT.

The gene calls are TRBV3-1 and TRBJ2-2; 12 bases are a match to TRBD1. Germline loops: CDR1 LGHDT, CDR2 YNNKEL (reference sequence). The CDR3 contains 17 residues. V gave up 4 bases and J gave up 0 bases; unmatched junction bases: 3. This CDR3 is CASSRGTGGSNTGELFF. CDR3 DNA sequence: TGTGCCAGCAGCCGAGGGACAGGGGGCTCGAACACCGGGGAGCTGTTTTTT. The complete variable domain, with remaining parts taken from reference TRBV3-1 and TRBJ2-2, reads DTAVSQTPKYLVTQMGNDKSIKCEQNLGHDTMYWYKQDSKKFLKIMFSYNNKELIINETVPNRFSPKSPDKAHLNLHINSLELGDSAVYFCASSRGTGGSNTGELFFGEGSRLTVL.